This is a list of T cell receptor beta chains from one sample in a study of T cell responses to AZD1222 COVID-19 vaccine. Profiling relied on immunoSEQ multiplex PCR, and the TCRdb table lists in-frame clones only, not all of them. This repertoire shows about 99,000 clones, 88% found once; its top ten account for less than 3.5%. The starting material was peripheral blood, obtained on day 0 of AZD1222 vaccination. The receptors here all came from an adult in good health. Both conserved end residues are part of each CDR3. Fields, in order: V gene, D gene, CDR3 length, clone size, J gene, CDR3 protein, CDR3 DNA. The D gene is left open where the match is weak. Clone size is not always given. Where it is, it says once, few, many or a class for expanded clones.

v_call: TRBV11-2
d_call: TRBD2
cdr3_length: 16
clone_size: .
j_call: TRBJ2-3
cdr3_aa: CASSLGIAGVSDTQYF
cdr3_nt: TGTGCCAGCAGCTTAGGCATAGCGGGAGTCTCAGATACGCAGTATTTT

v_call: TRBV27
d_call: .
cdr3_length: 14
clone_size: .
j_call: TRBJ2-3
cdr3_aa: CASNIRGSTDTQYF
cdr3_nt: TGTGCCAGCAATATAAGGGGTAGCACAGATACGCAGTATTTT

v_call: TRBV5-1
d_call: .
cdr3_length: 15
clone_size: .
j_call: TRBJ2-2
cdr3_aa: CASSLGPPNTGELFF
cdr3_nt: TGCGCCAGCAGCTTGGGGCCCCCGAACACCGGGGAGCTGTTTTTT

v_call: TRBV18
d_call: TRBD2
cdr3_length: 18
clone_size: .
j_call: TRBJ2-7
cdr3_aa: CASSPPRGSGGPSYEQYF
cdr3_nt: TGTGCCAGCTCACCCCCACGGGGTTCGGGAGGGCCGAGCTACGAGCAGTACTTC

v_call: TRBV28
d_call: TRBD1
cdr3_length: 14
clone_size: .
j_call: TRBJ2-3
cdr3_aa: CASSVRGLWDTQYF
cdr3_nt: TGTGCCAGCAGTGTAAGGGGGCTTTGGGATACGCAGTATTTT

v_call: TRBV9
d_call: TRBD2
cdr3_length: 15
clone_size: once
j_call: TRBJ2-7
cdr3_aa: CASSVGGGRGNEQYF
cdr3_nt: TGTGCCAGCAGCGTAGGAGGCGGGAGGGGAAACGAGCAGTACTTC

v_call: TRBV6-5
d_call: .
cdr3_length: 15
clone_size: .
j_call: TRBJ1-5
cdr3_aa: CASSPRQFGDQPQHF
cdr3_nt: TGTGCCAGCAGTCCCAGACAGTTTGGAGATCAGCCCCAGCATTTT

v_call: TRBV9
d_call: .
cdr3_length: 15
clone_size: .
j_call: TRBJ2-5
cdr3_aa: CASSVGSGIQETQYF
cdr3_nt: TGTGCCAGCAGCGTAGGATCCGGGATCCAAGAGACCCAGTACTTC

v_call: TRBV29-1
d_call: TRBD2
cdr3_length: 15
clone_size: .
j_call: TRBJ2-1
cdr3_aa: CSVERIGTSDNEQFF
cdr3_nt: TGCAGCGTCGAACGGATTGGGACTAGCGACAATGAGCAGTTCTTC

v_call: TRBV19
d_call: .
cdr3_length: 12
clone_size: .
j_call: TRBJ2-1
cdr3_aa: CASSRVVNEQFF
cdr3_nt: TGTGCCAGTAGCCGAGTCGTCAATGAGCAGTTCTTC

v_call: TRBV13
d_call: TRBD1
cdr3_length: 15
clone_size: .
j_call: TRBJ1-1
cdr3_aa: CASSFLGQPGAEAFF
cdr3_nt: TGTGCCAGCAGCTTTTTGGGACAGCCGGGGGCTGAAGCTTTCTTT

v_call: TRBV15
d_call: .
cdr3_length: 16
clone_size: .
j_call: TRBJ2-2
cdr3_aa: CATSTRLKVDTGELFF
cdr3_nt: TGTGCCACCAGCACCCGATTAAAGGTCGACACCGGGGAGCTGTTTTTT

v_call: TRBV6-6
d_call: .
cdr3_length: 15
clone_size: .
j_call: TRBJ1-1
cdr3_aa: CASRPYSDVNTEAFF
cdr3_nt: TGTGCCAGCCGTCCCTACAGCGACGTGAACACTGAAGCTTTCTTT

v_call: TRBV6-1
d_call: TRBD2
cdr3_length: 15
clone_size: few
j_call: TRBJ2-7
cdr3_aa: CASSEALAGSYEQYF
cdr3_nt: TGTGCCAGCAGTGAAGCACTAGCGGGCTCCTACGAGCAGTACTTC

v_call: TRBV18
d_call: TRBD1
cdr3_length: 16
clone_size: .
j_call: TRBJ2-5
cdr3_aa: CASSPTQGVYQETQYF
cdr3_nt: TGTGCCAGCTCACCAACACAGGGGGTTTATCAAGAGACCCAGTACTTC

v_call: TRBV4-2
d_call: TRBD2
cdr3_length: 16
clone_size: once
j_call: TRBJ2-7
cdr3_aa: CASSQGLEVPTHEQYF
cdr3_nt: TGTGCCAGCAGCCAGGGACTAGAAGTCCCAACCCACGAGCAGTACTTC

v_call: TRBV7-9
d_call: .
cdr3_length: 15
clone_size: .
j_call: TRBJ1-1
cdr3_aa: CASSRGNLGDTEAFF
cdr3_nt: TGTGCCAGCAGTCGGGGAAACTTAGGGGACACTGAAGCTTTCTTT

v_call: TRBV6-2/TRBV6-3
d_call: .
cdr3_length: 17
clone_size: .
j_call: TRBJ2-2
cdr3_aa: CASSYSTRQANTGELFF
cdr3_nt: TGTGCCAGCAGTTACTCGACTAGGCAGGCGAACACCGGGGAGCTGTTTTTT

v_call: TRBV6-5
d_call: TRBD1
cdr3_length: 14
clone_size: .
j_call: TRBJ1-1
cdr3_aa: CASTDRVRNTEAFF
cdr3_nt: TGTGCCAGCACCGACAGGGTAAGAAACACTGAAGCTTTCTTT

v_call: TRBV18
d_call: TRBD1
cdr3_length: 16
clone_size: .
j_call: TRBJ1-2
cdr3_aa: CASSPPSDRGHGGYTF
cdr3_nt: TGTGCCAGCTCACCACCATCGGACAGGGGGCATGGTGGCTACACCTTC

v_call: TRBV4-1
d_call: .
cdr3_length: 14
clone_size: .
j_call: TRBJ1-2
cdr3_aa: CASSQDRGQYGYTF
cdr3_nt: TGCGCCAGCAGCCAAGACCGGGGACAATATGGCTACACCTTC

v_call: TRBV6-4
d_call: .
cdr3_length: 16
clone_size: .
j_call: TRBJ1-5
cdr3_aa: CASSDSKGYGNQPQHF
cdr3_nt: TGTGCCAGCAGTGACTCGAAAGGGTACGGCAATCAGCCCCAGCATTTT

v_call: TRBV7-2
d_call: TRBD2
cdr3_length: 15
clone_size: .
j_call: TRBJ2-1
cdr3_aa: CASSYRTSGGTEQFF
cdr3_nt: TGTGCCAGCAGCTATAGGACTAGCGGAGGTACTGAGCAGTTCTTC

v_call: TRBV7-2
d_call: .
cdr3_length: 13
clone_size: once
j_call: TRBJ1-1
cdr3_aa: CASSSRQTSEAFF
cdr3_nt: TGTGCCAGCAGCTCCAGACAGACCAGTGAAGCTTTCTTT

v_call: TRBV30
d_call: TRBD1
cdr3_length: 14
clone_size: .
j_call: TRBJ1-6
cdr3_aa: CAWSVQGANSPLHF
cdr3_nt: TGTGCCTGGAGTGTACAGGGGGCGAATTCACCCCTCCACTTT

v_call: TRBV29-1
d_call: TRBD1
cdr3_length: 15
clone_size: .
j_call: TRBJ1-4
cdr3_aa: CSVEAGDRVREKLFF
cdr3_nt: TGCAGCGTTGAAGCGGGGGACAGGGTGCGTGAAAAACTGTTTTTT

v_call: TRBV19
d_call: .
cdr3_length: 13
clone_size: .
j_call: TRBJ2-1
cdr3_aa: CASSIGSRNEQFF
cdr3_nt: TGTGCCAGTAGTATAGGTAGTAGAAATGAGCAGTTCTTC

v_call: TRBV28
d_call: TRBD1
cdr3_length: 15
clone_size: .
j_call: TRBJ1-5
cdr3_aa: CASTSLTGGNQPQHF
cdr3_nt: TGTGCCAGCACTTCTCTTACAGGGGGTAATCAGCCCCAGCATTTT

v_call: TRBV30
d_call: TRBD1
cdr3_length: 12
clone_size: .
j_call: TRBJ1-2
cdr3_aa: CAWSAGQPGYTF
cdr3_nt: TGTGCCTGGAGTGCGGGACAGCCCGGCTACACCTTC

v_call: TRBV29-1
d_call: .
cdr3_length: 15
clone_size: .
j_call: TRBJ1-2
cdr3_aa: CSVEEWAASNYGYTF
cdr3_nt: TGCAGCGTTGAAGAATGGGCGGCGTCAAACTATGGCTACACCTTC

v_call: TRBV29-1
d_call: .
cdr3_length: 15
clone_size: .
j_call: TRBJ1-2
cdr3_aa: CSVELRDSLNYGYTF
cdr3_nt: TGCAGCGTTGAGCTCCGGGACTCCCTTAACTATGGCTACACCTTC

v_call: TRBV27
d_call: .
cdr3_length: 14
clone_size: .
j_call: TRBJ1-1
cdr3_aa: CASSSSTETIEAFF
cdr3_nt: .

v_call: TRBV10-3
d_call: TRBD1
cdr3_length: 16
clone_size: .
j_call: TRBJ1-1
cdr3_aa: CAISVLDRDENTEAFF
cdr3_nt: TGTGCCATCAGTGTATTGGACAGGGACGAGAACACTGAAGCTTTCTTT

v_call: TRBV19
d_call: .
cdr3_length: 15
clone_size: .
j_call: TRBJ2-6
cdr3_aa: CASSDGGIGANVLTF
cdr3_nt: TGTGCCAGCTCTGACGGGGGTATTGGGGCCAACGTCCTGACTTTC

v_call: TRBV12-3/TRBV12-4
d_call: .
cdr3_length: 12
clone_size: .
j_call: TRBJ2-7
cdr3_aa: CASRLGGYEQYF
cdr3_nt: TGTGCCAGCAGGCTGGGAGGTTACGAGCAGTACTTC

v_call: TRBV18
d_call: .
cdr3_length: 16
clone_size: .
j_call: TRBJ2-1
cdr3_aa: CASSAETGPSYNEQFF
cdr3_nt: TGTGCCAGCTCAGCCGAAACAGGGCCCTCCTACAATGAGCAGTTCTTC

v_call: TRBV4-2
d_call: .
cdr3_length: 15
clone_size: .
j_call: TRBJ2-2
cdr3_aa: CASSQAIGWSGELFF
cdr3_nt: TGTGCCAGCAGCCAAGCGATAGGATGGTCCGGGGAGCTGTTTTTT

v_call: TRBV29-1
d_call: TRBD2
cdr3_length: 17
clone_size: once
j_call: TRBJ2-3
cdr3_aa: CSVEDPRTSGSTDTQYF
cdr3_nt: TGCAGCGTTGAAGATCCCAGGACTAGCGGGAGCACAGATACGCAGTATTTT

v_call: TRBV28
d_call: .
cdr3_length: 17
clone_size: .
j_call: TRBJ2-3
cdr3_aa: CASSLISWGRPTDTQYF
cdr3_nt: TGTGCCAGCAGTTTAATTAGTTGGGGGCGACCCACAGATACGCAGTATTTT

v_call: TRBV28
d_call: .
cdr3_length: 12
clone_size: .
j_call: TRBJ1-1
cdr3_aa: CASKDLGTEAFF
cdr3_nt: TGTGCCAGCAAAGACCTGGGGACTGAAGCTTTCTTT

v_call: TRBV24-1
d_call: TRBD2
cdr3_length: 14
clone_size: .
j_call: TRBJ2-3
cdr3_aa: CATRAGGLTDTQYF
cdr3_nt: TGTGCCACCCGAGCGGGAGGGCTCACAGATACGCAGTATTTT

v_call: TRBV5-1
d_call: TRBD2
cdr3_length: 14
clone_size: .
j_call: TRBJ2-1
cdr3_aa: CASRSTSGDNEQFF
cdr3_nt: TGCGCCAGCAGGTCGACTAGCGGGGACAATGAGCAGTTCTTC

v_call: TRBV7-2
d_call: .
cdr3_length: 14
clone_size: .
j_call: TRBJ1-2
cdr3_aa: CASSLGGYAYGYTF
cdr3_nt: TGTGCCAGCAGCTTAGGCGGGTACGCCTATGGCTACACCTTC

v_call: TRBV7-2
d_call: .
cdr3_length: 15
clone_size: once
j_call: TRBJ2-7
cdr3_aa: CASSLNAVELYEQYF
cdr3_nt: TGTGCCAGCAGCTTAAACGCGGTGGAATTGTACGAGCAGTACTTC

v_call: TRBV10-2
d_call: TRBD2
cdr3_length: 14
clone_size: .
j_call: TRBJ2-7
cdr3_aa: CASRPSGSRDEQYF
cdr3_nt: TGCGCCAGCAGACCGAGCGGGAGCCGGGACGAGCAGTACTTC

v_call: TRBV6-5
d_call: .
cdr3_length: 14
clone_size: .
j_call: TRBJ2-7
cdr3_aa: CASSYSLADYEQYF
cdr3_nt: TGTGCCAGCAGTTACTCTCTGGCAGATTACGAGCAGTACTTC

v_call: TRBV5-1
d_call: TRBD2
cdr3_length: 17
clone_size: .
j_call: TRBJ2-1
cdr3_aa: CASSSGTSGSLVNEQFF
cdr3_nt: TGCGCCAGCAGCTCCGGGACTAGCGGGAGTCTAGTGAATGAGCAGTTCTTC

v_call: TRBV4-2
d_call: .
cdr3_length: 15
clone_size: .
j_call: TRBJ1-1
cdr3_aa: CASSQDSQGRTEAFF
cdr3_nt: TGTGCCAGCAGCCAAGATTCCCAGGGTCGCACTGAAGCTTTCTTT